This passage covers 3 T cell receptor beta chains from one sample sequenced in a study of memory CD4+ T cells and cytomegalovirus serostatus. Libraries were prepared by immunoSEQ multiplex PCR; TCRdb keeps only in-frame clonotypes and omits some of them. In the table there are around 63,000 clones, over 60% of which are singletons. The sort gate was single viable CD3+CD4+CD8-CD45RO+ cells for memory CD4+ T cells. The specimen was memory CD4+ T cells from blood. The receptors were sampled from an adult in good health and CMV-seronegative. Some clones in this sample may be carry-over from other donors' samples.

The rearrangement uses TRBV7-2 and TRBJ1-5; D is ambiguous. Trimming pared 0 bases from V and 5 bases from J, leaving 20 bases between. The germline V gene has CDR1 SGHTA and CDR2 FQGNSA. This CDR3 contains 18 residues. CDR3 region: CASSLAQIGPQPDQPQHF. CDR3 bases: TGTGCCAGCAGCTTAGCGCAGATCGGGCCCCAACCTGATCAGCCCCAGCATTTT.

This clone was seen a handful of times. This chain links TRBV16 with TRBJ1-5, with D unclear. Trimming cost V 3 bases and J 4 bases, with 10 bases left between them. Per germline, CDR1 KGHSY and CDR2 FQNENV. CDR3 length equals 14 residues. CDR3 sequence: CASSHRGRNQPQHF. The CDR3 DNA is TGTGCCAGCAGCCATCGTGGGAGAAATCAGCCCCAGCATTTT.

V gene TRBV29-1 combines with J gene TRBJ2-7, with TRBD2 matching over 13 bases. This CDR3 comprises 14 residues. Germline loops: CDR1 SQVTM, CDR2 ANQGSEA. V gave up 4 bases and J gave up 7 bases; unmatched junction bases: 7. CDR3 sequence: CSVVTSGRASEQYF. The CDR3 DNA sequence: TGCAGCGTTGTTACTAGCGGGAGGGCCAGTGAGCAGTACTTC.